The clone carrying this TCR beta chain was seen a few times. V was pared by 1 base and J by 2 bases, with 7 bases between. The germline V gene encodes CDR1 SGHDT and CDR2 YYEEEE. The CDR3 loop spans 13 amino acids. The sample comes from a study of T-cell reconstitution after alpha-beta-depleted transplantation in children. Using unique molecular identifiers, the investigators prepared the TCRbeta library. TCRdb called the PCR reads again in MiXCR, with one record for every CDR3 protein. This sample yields roughly 500,000 distinct CDR3 sequences, of which roughly 33% are seen a single time; approximately 2.3% belongs to the top ten.

J is TRBJ2-7 and V is TRBV5-6, with D perhaps matching TRBD1 (5 bases). The sample here was PBMCs from the stem cell graft donor, taken from the stem cell graft. The receptor comes from a human donor who donated a stem cell graft to a child with aplastic anemia. Here the CDR3 reads CASSLPGPYEQYF. As DNA, the CDR3 is TGTGCCAGCAGCTTGCCAGGGCCCTACGAGCAGTACTTC.